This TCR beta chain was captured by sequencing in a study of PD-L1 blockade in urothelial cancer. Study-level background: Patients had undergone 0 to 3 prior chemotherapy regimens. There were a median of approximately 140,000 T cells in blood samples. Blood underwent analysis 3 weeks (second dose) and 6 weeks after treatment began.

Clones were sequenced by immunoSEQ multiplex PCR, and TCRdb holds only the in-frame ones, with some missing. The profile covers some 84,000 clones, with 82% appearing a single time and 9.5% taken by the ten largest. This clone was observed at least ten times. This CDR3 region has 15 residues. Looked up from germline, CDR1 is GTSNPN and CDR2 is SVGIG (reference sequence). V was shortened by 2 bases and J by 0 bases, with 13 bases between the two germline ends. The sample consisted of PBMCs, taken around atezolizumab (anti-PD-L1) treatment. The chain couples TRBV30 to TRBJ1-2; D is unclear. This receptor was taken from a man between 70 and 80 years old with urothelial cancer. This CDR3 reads CAWSFSAAANYGYTF. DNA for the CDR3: TGTGCCTGGAGTTTCAGCGCTGCCGCTAACTATGGCTACACCTTC.